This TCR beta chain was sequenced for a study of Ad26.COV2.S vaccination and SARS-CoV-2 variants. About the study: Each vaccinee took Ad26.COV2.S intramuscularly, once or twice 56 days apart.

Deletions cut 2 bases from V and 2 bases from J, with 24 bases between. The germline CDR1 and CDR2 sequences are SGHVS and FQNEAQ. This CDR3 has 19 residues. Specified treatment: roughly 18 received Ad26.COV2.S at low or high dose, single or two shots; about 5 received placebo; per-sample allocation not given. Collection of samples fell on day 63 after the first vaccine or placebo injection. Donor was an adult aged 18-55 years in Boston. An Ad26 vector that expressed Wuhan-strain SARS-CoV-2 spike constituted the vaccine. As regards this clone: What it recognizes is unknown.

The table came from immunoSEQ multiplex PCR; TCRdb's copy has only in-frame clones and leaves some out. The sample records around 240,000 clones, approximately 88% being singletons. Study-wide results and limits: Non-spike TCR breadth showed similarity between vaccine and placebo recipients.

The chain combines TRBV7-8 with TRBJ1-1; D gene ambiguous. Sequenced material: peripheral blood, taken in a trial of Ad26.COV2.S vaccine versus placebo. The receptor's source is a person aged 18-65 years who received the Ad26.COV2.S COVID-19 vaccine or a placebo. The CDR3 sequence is CASSLSYVTFGQKNTEAFF. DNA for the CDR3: TGTGCCAGCAGCTTATCCTATGTAACCTTTGGGCAGAAAAACACTGAAGCTTTCTTT.